The T cell receptor beta chain described here comes from a study of regulatory and conventional T cells in RAG deficiency. Study conclusions and caveats: Control T-cell subsets had markedly higher Shannon entropy and lower Simpson indices than RAG-deficient patients.

Comments on this clone: No antigen is known for it.

The CDR3 contains 15 residues. Losses at the gene ends were 4 bases for V and 3 bases for J; bases not matched to a gene: 4. Germline lookup yields CDR1 SGHAT and CDR2 FQNNGV. Assay: immunoSEQ multiplex PCR; the TCRdb copy retains only in-frame clones and omits some. Found here are around 10,000 clones, around 89% of them singletons; the top ten hold about 1.2%. Blood CD4+ CD25-high CD127-low regulatory T cells supplied the genomic DNA template. The sample also formed part of further work on regulatory T cells. According to that study: The PCR used 52 TRBV and 13 TRBJ primers. Skewed V and J usage and few unique V-J pairs marked patient repertoires, most in Tregs.

Sequenced sample: Tregs sorted from blood. This clonotype was obtained from a human donor in good health. The V call is TRBV11-2, the J call TRBJ2-2; 8 bases match TRBD1. CDR3 residues: CASSSDRVYTGELFF. DNA for the CDR3: TGTGCCAGCAGCTCGGACAGGGTGTACACCGGGGAGCTGTTTTTT.